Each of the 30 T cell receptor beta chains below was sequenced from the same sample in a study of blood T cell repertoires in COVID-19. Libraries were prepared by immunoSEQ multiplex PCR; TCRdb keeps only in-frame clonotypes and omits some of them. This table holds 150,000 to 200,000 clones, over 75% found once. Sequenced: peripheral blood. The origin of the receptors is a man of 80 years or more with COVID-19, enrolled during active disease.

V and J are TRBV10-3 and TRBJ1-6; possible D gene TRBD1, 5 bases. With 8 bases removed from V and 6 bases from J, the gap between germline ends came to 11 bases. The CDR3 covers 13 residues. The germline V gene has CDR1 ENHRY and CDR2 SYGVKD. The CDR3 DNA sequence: TGTGCCATCTCCTCAGGGCTTAATTCACCCCTCCACTTT. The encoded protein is CAISSGLNSPLHF.

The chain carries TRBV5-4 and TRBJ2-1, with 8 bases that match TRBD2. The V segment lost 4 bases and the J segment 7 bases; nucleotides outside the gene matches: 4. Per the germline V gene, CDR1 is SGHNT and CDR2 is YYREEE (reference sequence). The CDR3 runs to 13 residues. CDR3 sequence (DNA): TGTGCCAGCAGCCCCGGGAGGGAGAATGAGCAGTTCTTC. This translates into CASSPGRENEQFF.

As DNA, the CDR3 is TGCGCCAGCAGCGACAGGGACGAGCAGTACTTC. Translating gives CASSDRDEQYF. This chain joins TRBV4-1 and TRBJ2-7; 7 nucleotides match TRBD1. Looked up from germline, CDR1 is MGHRA and CDR2 is YSYEKL. This CDR3 has 11 amino acids. Unmatched junction bases numbered 0, after V lost 5 bases and J lost 5 bases.

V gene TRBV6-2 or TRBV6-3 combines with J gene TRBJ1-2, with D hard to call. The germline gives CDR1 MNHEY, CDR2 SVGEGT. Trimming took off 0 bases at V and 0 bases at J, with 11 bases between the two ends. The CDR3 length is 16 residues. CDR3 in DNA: TGTGCCAGCAGTTACTCTGCCGCGAGAACTAACTATGGCTACACCTTC. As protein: CASSYSAARTNYGYTF.

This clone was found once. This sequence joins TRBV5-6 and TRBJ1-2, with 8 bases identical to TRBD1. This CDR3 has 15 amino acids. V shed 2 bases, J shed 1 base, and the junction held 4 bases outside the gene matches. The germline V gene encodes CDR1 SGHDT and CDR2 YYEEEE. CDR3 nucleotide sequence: TGTGCCAGCAGCTTAGGACAGGGACTTAACTATGGCTACACCTTC. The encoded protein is CASSLGQGLNYGYTF.

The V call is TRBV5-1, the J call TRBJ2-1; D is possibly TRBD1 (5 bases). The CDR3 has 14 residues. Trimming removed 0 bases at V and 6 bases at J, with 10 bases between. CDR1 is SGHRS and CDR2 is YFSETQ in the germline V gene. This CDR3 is CASSLETALNEQFF. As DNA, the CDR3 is TGCGCCAGCAGCTTGGAGACAGCTCTCAATGAGCAGTTCTTC. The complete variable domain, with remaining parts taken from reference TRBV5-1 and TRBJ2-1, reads KAGVTQTPRYLIKTRGQQVTLSCSPISGHRSVSWYQQTPGQGLQFLFEYFSETQRNKGNFPGRFSGRQFSNSRSEMNVSTLELGDSALYLCASSLETALNEQFFGPGTRLTVL.

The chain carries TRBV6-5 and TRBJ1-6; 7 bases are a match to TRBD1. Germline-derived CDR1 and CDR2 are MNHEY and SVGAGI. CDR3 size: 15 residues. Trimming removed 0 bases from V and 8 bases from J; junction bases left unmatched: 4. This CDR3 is CASSYSDRRDSPLHF. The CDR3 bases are TGTGCCAGCAGTTACTCGGACAGGCGAGATTCACCCCTCCACTTT.

The CDR3: CASRKGGTDTQYF. The CDR3 region has the DNA TGTGCCAGCAGAAAGGGAGGCACAGATACGCAGTATTTT. The chain carries TRBV11-3 and TRBJ2-3, with D tentatively TRBD2 (5 bases). This CDR3 has 13 amino acids. Between the trimmed V and J ends, which lost 6 bases and 1 base, there was a span of 8 bases. CDR1 SGHNT and CDR2 YENEEA come from the germline V gene.

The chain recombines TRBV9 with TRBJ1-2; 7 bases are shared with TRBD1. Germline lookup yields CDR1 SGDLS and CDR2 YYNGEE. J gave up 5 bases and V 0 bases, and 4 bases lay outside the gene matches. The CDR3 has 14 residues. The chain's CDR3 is CASSVAGQLYGYTF. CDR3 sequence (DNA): TGTGCCAGCAGCGTAGCGGGACAGCTTTATGGCTACACCTTC.

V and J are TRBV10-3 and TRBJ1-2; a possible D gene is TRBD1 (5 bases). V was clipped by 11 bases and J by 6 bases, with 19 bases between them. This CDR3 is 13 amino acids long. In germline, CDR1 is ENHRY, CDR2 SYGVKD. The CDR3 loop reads CASSGGDMDGYTF. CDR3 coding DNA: TGTGCCTCCAGCGGAGGGGATATGGATGGCTACACCTTC.

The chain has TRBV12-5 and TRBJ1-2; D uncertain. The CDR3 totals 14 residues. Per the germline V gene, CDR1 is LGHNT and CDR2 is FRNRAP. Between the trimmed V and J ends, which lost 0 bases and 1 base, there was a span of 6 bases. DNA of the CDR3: TGTGCTAGTGGTTTGGTGATAGATAACTATGGCTACACCTTC. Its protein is CASGLVIDNYGYTF.

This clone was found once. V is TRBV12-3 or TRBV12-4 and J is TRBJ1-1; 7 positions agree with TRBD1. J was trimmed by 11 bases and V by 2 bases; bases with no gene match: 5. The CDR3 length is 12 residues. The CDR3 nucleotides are TGTGCCAGCAGTTTAAAAAGGGGGCAGGCTTTCTTT. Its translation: CASSLKRGQAFF.

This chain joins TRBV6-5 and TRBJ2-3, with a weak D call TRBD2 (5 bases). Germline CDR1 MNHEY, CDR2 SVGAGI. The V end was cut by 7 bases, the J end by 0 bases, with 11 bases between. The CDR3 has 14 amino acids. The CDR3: CASNRGTSTDTQYF. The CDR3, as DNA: TGTGCCAGCAATCGGGGTACTAGCACAGATACGCAGTATTTT.

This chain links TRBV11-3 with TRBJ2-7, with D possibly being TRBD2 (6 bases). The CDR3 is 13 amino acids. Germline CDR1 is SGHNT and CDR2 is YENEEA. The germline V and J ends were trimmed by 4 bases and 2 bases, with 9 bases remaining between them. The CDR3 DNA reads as TGTGCCAGCAGCTCGGGACTGGCCTACGAGCAGTACTTC. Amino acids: CASSSGLAYEQYF.

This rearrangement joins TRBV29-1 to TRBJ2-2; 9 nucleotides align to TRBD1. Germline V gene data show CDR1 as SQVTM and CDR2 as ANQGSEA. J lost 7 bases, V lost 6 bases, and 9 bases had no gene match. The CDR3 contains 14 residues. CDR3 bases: TGCAGCGTGGGGGAGGGGACAGGGAACGGGGAGCTGTTTTTT. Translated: CSVGEGTGNGELFF.

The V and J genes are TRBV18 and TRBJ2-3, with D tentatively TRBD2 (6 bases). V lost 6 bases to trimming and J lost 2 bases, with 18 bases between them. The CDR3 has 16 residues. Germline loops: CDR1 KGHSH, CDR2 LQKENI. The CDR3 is CASSSGQGGTTDTQYF. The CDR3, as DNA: TGTGCCAGCTCGTCCGGGCAGGGAGGTACCACAGATACGCAGTATTTT.

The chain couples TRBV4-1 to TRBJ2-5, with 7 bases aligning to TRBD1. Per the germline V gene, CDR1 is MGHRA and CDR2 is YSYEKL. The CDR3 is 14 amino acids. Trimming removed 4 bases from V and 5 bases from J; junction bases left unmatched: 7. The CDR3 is CASSPRQGRETQYF. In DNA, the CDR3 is TGCGCCAGCAGCCCCCGACAGGGAAGGGAGACCCAGTACTTC.

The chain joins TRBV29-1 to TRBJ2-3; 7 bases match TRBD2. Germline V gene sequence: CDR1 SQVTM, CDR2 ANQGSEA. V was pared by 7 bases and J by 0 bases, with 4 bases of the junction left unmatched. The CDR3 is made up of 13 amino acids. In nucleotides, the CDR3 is TGCAGCGCCCTGGGAGGGAGCACAGATACGCAGTATTTT. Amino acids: CSALGGSTDTQYF.

The CDR3 DNA reads TGTGCCAGCAGCTTAGCCGGGACAGGGTCCCTTCTTGAGCAGTTCTTC. The encoded protein is CASSLAGTGSLLEQFF. V is TRBV7-6 and J is TRBJ2-1, with TRBD1 identical over 9 bases. CDR1 SGHVS and CDR2 FNYEAQ come from the germline V gene. The CDR3 runs 16 residues. V shed 0 bases, J shed 9 bases, and the junction held 9 bases outside the gene matches.

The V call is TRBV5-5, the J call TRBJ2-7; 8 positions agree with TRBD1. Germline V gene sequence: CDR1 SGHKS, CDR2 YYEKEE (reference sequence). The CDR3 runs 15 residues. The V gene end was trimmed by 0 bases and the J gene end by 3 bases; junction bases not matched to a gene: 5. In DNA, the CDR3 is TGTGCCAGCAGCTTGGCTTCGGGACAGGACTACGAGCAGTACTTC. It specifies CASSLASGQDYEQYF.

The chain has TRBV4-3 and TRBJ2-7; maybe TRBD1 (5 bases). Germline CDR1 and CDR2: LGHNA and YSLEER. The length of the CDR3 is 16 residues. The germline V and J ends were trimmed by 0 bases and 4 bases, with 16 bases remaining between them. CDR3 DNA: TGCGCCAGCAGCCAAGATGCGCAGGGATGGAGATACGAGCAGTACTTC. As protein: CASSQDAQGWRYEQYF.

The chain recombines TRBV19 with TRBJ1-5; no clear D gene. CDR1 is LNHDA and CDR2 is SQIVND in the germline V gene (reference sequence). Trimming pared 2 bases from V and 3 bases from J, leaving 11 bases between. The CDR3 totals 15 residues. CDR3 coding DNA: TGTGCCAGTAGTATATATGTGACATCCAATCAGCCCCAGCATTTT. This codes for CASSIYVTSNQPQHF.

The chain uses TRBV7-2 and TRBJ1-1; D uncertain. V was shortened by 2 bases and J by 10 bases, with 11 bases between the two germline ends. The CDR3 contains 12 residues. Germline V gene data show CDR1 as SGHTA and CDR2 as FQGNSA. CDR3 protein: CASSLRSGSAFF. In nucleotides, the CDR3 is TGTGCCAGCAGCTTAAGGAGCGGTTCAGCTTTCTTT.

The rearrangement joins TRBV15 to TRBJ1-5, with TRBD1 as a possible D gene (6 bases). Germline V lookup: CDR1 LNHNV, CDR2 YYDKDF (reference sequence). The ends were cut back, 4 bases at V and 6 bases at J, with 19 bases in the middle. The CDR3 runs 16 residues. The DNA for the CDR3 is TGTGCCACCAGCATCGGGGGGGGCGGGGGATCTCAGCCCCAGCATTTT. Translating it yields CATSIGGGGGSQPQHF. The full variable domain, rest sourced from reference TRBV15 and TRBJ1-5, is DAMVIQNPRYQVTQFGKPVTLSCSQTLNHNVMYWYQQKSSQAPKLLFHYYDKDFNNEADTPDNFQSRRPNTSFCFLDIRSPGLGDTAMYLCATSIGGGGGSQPQHFGDGTRLSIL.

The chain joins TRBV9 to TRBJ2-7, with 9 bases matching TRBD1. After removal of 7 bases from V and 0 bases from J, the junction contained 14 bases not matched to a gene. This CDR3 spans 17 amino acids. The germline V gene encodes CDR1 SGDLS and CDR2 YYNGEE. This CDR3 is CASSPLPGTGTSYEQYF. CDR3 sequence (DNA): TGTGCCAGCTCACCCCTGCCCGGGACAGGGACCTCCTACGAGCAGTACTTC.

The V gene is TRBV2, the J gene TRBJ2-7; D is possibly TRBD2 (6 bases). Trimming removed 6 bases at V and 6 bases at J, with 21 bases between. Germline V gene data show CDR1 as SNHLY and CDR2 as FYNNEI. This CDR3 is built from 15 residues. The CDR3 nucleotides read TGTGCCAGCAGGGACCGACTAGATGGGTCTTCCGAGCAGTACTTC. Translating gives CASRDRLDGSSEQYF. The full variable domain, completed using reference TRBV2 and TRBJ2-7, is EPEVTQTPSHQVTQMGQEVILRCVPISNHLYFYWYRQILGQKVEFLVSFYNNEISEKSEIFDDQFSVERPDGSNFTLKIRSTKLEDSAMYFCASRDRLDGSSEQYFGPGTRLTVT.

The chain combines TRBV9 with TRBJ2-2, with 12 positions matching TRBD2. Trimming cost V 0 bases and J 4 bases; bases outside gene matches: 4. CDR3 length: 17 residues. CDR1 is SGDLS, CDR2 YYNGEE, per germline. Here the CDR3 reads CASSVASGGAGTGELFF. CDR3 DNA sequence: TGTGCCAGCAGCGTAGCTAGCGGGGGGGCCGGCACCGGGGAGCTGTTTTTT.

The CDR3 protein is CASSFSGGGPTDTQYF. CDR3 sequence (DNA): TGCGCCAGCAGCTTTTCCGGCGGGGGGCCCACAGATACGCAGTATTTT. The V and J genes are TRBV5-1 and TRBJ2-3, with 8 bases aligning to TRBD2. In germline, CDR1 is SGHRS, CDR2 YFSETQ. This CDR3 spans 16 amino acids. Germline trimming cut 2 bases from V and 2 bases from J; bases unmatched to any gene: 7.

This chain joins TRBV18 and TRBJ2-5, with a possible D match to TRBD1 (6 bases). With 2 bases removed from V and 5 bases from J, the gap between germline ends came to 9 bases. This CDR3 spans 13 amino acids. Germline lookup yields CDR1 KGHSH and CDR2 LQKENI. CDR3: CASSPGGAETQYF. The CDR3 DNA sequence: TGTGCCAGCTCACCAGGGGGCGCGGAGACCCAGTACTTC.

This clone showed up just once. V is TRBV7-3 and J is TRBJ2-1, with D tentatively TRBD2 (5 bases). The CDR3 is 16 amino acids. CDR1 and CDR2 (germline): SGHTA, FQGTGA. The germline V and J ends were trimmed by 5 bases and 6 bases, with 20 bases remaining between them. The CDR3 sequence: CASSPRAGIDGNEQFF. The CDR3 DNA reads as TGTGCCAGCAGCCCTCGGGCCGGGATCGATGGCAATGAGCAGTTCTTC.